Listed below are T cell receptor beta chains from one sample, sequenced in a study of T cells after posttransplantation cyclophosphamide. Sequencing used immunoSEQ multiplex PCR; TCRdb keeps in-frame clones, though not all of them. The table lists approximately 23,000 clones, 95% to 98% of them singletons. Sequencing was done on a sample of naive CD4+ T cells sorted from PBMCs. The source is a man in his fifties in good health, CMV-negative, and a related stem cell transplant donor. CDR3s include the opening cysteine and the closing phenylalanine or tryptophan. A D gene is named only where the DNA matches it firmly. For some rows the clone size is stated as once, few or many, or as a class when expanded; others skip it.

size	J	V	D	DNA	CDR3
.	TRBJ1-5	TRBV18	TRBD1	TGTGCCAGCTCACCCTCAGGGGGCAACAATCAGCCCCAGCATTTT	CASSPSGGNNQPQHF
.	TRBJ2-2	TRBV7-8	.	TGTGCCAGCATCCTCCACGCAGGGGGAGGATCGGTCGGGGAGCTGTTTTTT	CASILHAGGGSVGELFF
.	TRBJ1-1	TRBV5-1	TRBD1	TGCGCCAGCACGCTACAGGGGCGAACTGAAGCTTTCTTT	CASTLQGRTEAFF
.	TRBJ2-4	TRBV9	.	TGTGCCAGCAGCGTAGCTGAGGGACCGGGGACATCGATTCAGTACTTC	CASSVAEGPGTSIQYF
.	TRBJ2-1	TRBV6-6	TRBD1	TGTGCTATGCGAGGGACAGGGGGCAATGAGCAGTTCTTC	CAMRGTGGNEQFF
.	TRBJ1-2	TRBV6-5	TRBD1	TGTGCCAGCAGTTGGACAGGGGCTGGCTACACCTTC	CASSWTGAGYTF
.	TRBJ2-7	TRBV2	.	TGTGCCAGTCAAACACAGGTGTACGAGCAGTACTTC	CASQTQVYEQYF
.	TRBJ2-1	TRBV29-1	TRBD2	TGCAGCGTTTACGGGACTAGCGGGAGGCAGTTCTTC	CSVYGTSGRQFF
.	TRBJ1-1	TRBV21-1	.	TGTGCCAGCAGCAAAGCGCGCCGACAGGGGGCCTGCACTGAAGCTTTCTTT	CASSKARRQGACTEAFF
.	TRBJ2-1	TRBV15	TRBD1	TGTGCCACCAGCAGGGGGGGACAGGGTAACAATGAGCAGTTCTTC	CATSRGGQGNNEQFF
.	TRBJ2-3	TRBV25-1	TRBD2	TGTGCCAGCGGACTAGCGGGAAGTTCAGATACGCAGTATTTT	CASGLAGSSDTQYF
.	TRBJ2-7	TRBV11-2	TRBD1	TGTGCCAGCAGCCAAACAGGGGGCTACAACGAGCAGTACTTC	CASSQTGGYNEQYF
.	TRBJ1-2	TRBV2	TRBD1	TGTGCCAGCACCCAAGACGGGACAGGGAATGGCTACACCTTC	CASTQDGTGNGYTF
.	TRBJ2-5	TRBV10-3	.	TGTGCCATCAGTGAGTCGGCGGGAAAAGAGACCCAGTACTTC	CAISESAGKETQYF
.	TRBJ2-7	TRBV10-1	TRBD2	TGCGCCAGCAGCGCCGGACTAGGTTACGAGCAGTACTTC	CASSAGLGYEQYF
once	TRBJ2-5	TRBV11-3	.	TGTGCCAGCAGCTTAGGGGCCCGGGAGACCCAGTACTTC	CASSLGARETQYF
.	TRBJ2-3	TRBV6-4	.	TGTGCCAGCAGCGTCGGAGATACGCAGTATTTT	CASSVGDTQYF
.	TRBJ2-1	TRBV6-1	.	TGTGCCAGCGGATCTTCGGGGAACTCCTGCAATGAGCAGTTCTTC	CASGSSGNSCNEQFF
.	TRBJ1-5	TRBV10-3	TRBD1	TGTGCCATCAGACGAACAGGGGATAGCAATCAGCCCCAGCATTTT	CAIRRTGDSNQPQHF
.	TRBJ2-5	TRBV9	TRBD2	TGTGCCAGCAGCGTAGGCGGGGGTGGGGAGACCCAGTACTTC	CASSVGGGGETQYF
.	TRBJ1-2	TRBV5-1	.	TGCGCCAGCAGCCCCCCGGGTACCAACTATGGCTACACCTTC	CASSPPGTNYGYTF
.	TRBJ2-2	TRBV29-1	.	TGCAGCGTTGCCGGTTGGAACACCGGGGAGCTGTTTTTT	CSVAGWNTGELFF
.	TRBJ2-5	TRBV5-6	TRBD1	TGTGCCAGCAGCTTGGTCGACAGGGAGGAGACCCAGTACTTC	CASSLVDREETQYF
.	TRBJ2-3	TRBV4-3	TRBD2	TGCGCCAGCAGCCAAGGGATAGCGGGGCCTCCGCCCCGTTTT	CASSQGIAGPPPRF
.	TRBJ2-7	TRBV18	TRBD2	TGTGCCAGCTCACCACTCATCCTAGCGGGAGGCGAGCAGTACTTC	CASSPLILAGGEQYF
.	TRBJ1-5	TRBV23-1	.	TGCGCCAGCAGTCAATCGTGGGAGGGGAATAGCAATCAGCCCCAGCATTTT	CASSQSWEGNSNQPQHF
.	TRBJ2-1	TRBV7-3	.	TGTGCCAGCAGCCCCCCCTGGGGTAGCGGAGTTGGGAGCTCCTACAATGAGCAGTTCTTC	CASSPPWGSGVGSSYNEQFF
few	TRBJ2-2	TRBV5-1	TRBD1	TGCGCCAGCAGCCCTACAGGGGCCACCACCGGGGAGCTGTTTTTT	CASSPTGATTGELFF
.	TRBJ1-2	TRBV29-1	.	TGCAGCGTTCTTGTAGGGGCTATCGGATCTAACTATGGCTACACCTTC	CSVLVGAIGSNYGYTF
.	TRBJ2-1	TRBV18	TRBD1	TGTGCCAGCTCAAGACGACAGGGCTACAATGAGCAGTTCTTC	CASSRRQGYNEQFF
.	TRBJ2-5	TRBV11-2	.	TGTGCCAGCAGCTTTAACGGAGGACAGAGAGAGACCCAGTACTTC	CASSFNGGQRETQYF
.	TRBJ2-5	TRBV5-8	TRBD2	TGTGCCAGCAGCTTGGACGGGAGGGCCGGGGAGACCCAGTACTTC	CASSLDGRAGETQYF
.	TRBJ2-7	TRBV18	.	TGTGCCAGCTCACCCACCCTTATCAGCGGGTCTTACGAGCAGTACTTC	CASSPTLISGSYEQYF
once	TRBJ1-2	TRBV16	.	TGTGCCAGCAGCTGGGGAGAAGGAGGCTACACCTTC	CASSWGEGGYTF
.	TRBJ1-2	TRBV6-5	TRBD1	TGTGCCAGCAGGGCAAGCTTGGGACAGATCTATGGCTACACCTTC	CASRASLGQIYGYTF
.	TRBJ1-5	TRBV6-5	TRBD1	TGTGCCAGCAGAGCGGGGACAGGACAGGGCCAGCCCCAGCATTTT	CASRAGTGQGQPQHF
.	TRBJ2-2	TRBV7-3	TRBD2	TGTGCCAGCAGCCAAAACCCGGGAGGGGCGGGGAACACCGGGGAGCTGTTTTTT	CASSQNPGGAGNTGELFF
.	TRBJ2-3	TRBV7-8	.	TGTGCCAGCACGCGGGACCGAGCCTACACAGATACGCAGTATTTT	CASTRDRAYTDTQYF
.	TRBJ1-5	TRBV27	TRBD1	TGTGCCAGCAGTATAAACAGGGGCTATCAGCCCCAGCATTTT	CASSINRGYQPQHF
.	TRBJ2-1	TRBV7-3	.	TGTGCCAGCAGCTTTGCGTCGAGGGATGAGCAGTTCTTC	CASSFASRDEQFF
.	TRBJ1-5	TRBV6-5	.	TGTGCCAGCAGTTACGGGCAGGGGCTGCCCCAGCATTTT	CASSYGQGLPQHF
.	TRBJ1-2	TRBV9	.	TGTGCCAGCAGCGTCACCGACAGTGCCTATGGCTACACCTTC	CASSVTDSAYGYTF
.	TRBJ2-1	TRBV7-3	TRBD1	TGTGCCAGCAGCGCAACAGGGGCTGAGCAGTTCTTC	CASSATGAEQFF
few	TRBJ2-5	TRBV19	TRBD1	TGTGCCAGTAGTATTGGGGGCACAGGGGGCCAAGAGACCCAGTACTTC	CASSIGGTGGQETQYF
once	TRBJ2-1	TRBV25-1	TRBD1	TGTGCCAGCAGTGAGCCGGGACAGGGATACAATGAGCAGTTCTTC	CASSEPGQGYNEQFF
.	TRBJ1-3	TRBV6-5	.	TGTGCCAGCAGTTACTCGGGAGGCTCTGGAAACACCATATATTTT	CASSYSGGSGNTIYF
.	TRBJ1-1	TRBV7-9	.	TGTGCCAGCAGCTTGCTTAACAGGGAGAGGGCGAGGACTGAAGCTTTCTTT	CASSLLNRERARTEAFF
.	TRBJ2-7	TRBV4-3	TRBD1	TGCGCCAGCAGCCTAAGGGACAGCCCCTACGAGCAGTACTTC	CASSLRDSPYEQYF